This T cell receptor beta chain was found in a study of post-analysis software for immune sequencing data. Study summary: Relapsing-remitting, secondary progressive and progressive-relapsing forms of multiple sclerosis all featured among disease courses.

Findings and limits, study-wide: Comparison of patients with controls showed a handful of TRBV segments more frequent in patients, TRBV5-6, TRBV5-1 and TRBV20-1 among them. Versus controls, multiple sclerosis patients showed significantly lower diversity (normalized Chao1). The authors found that F measure strongly co-clustered same-batch samples.

CDR1 is MGHRA and CDR2 is YSYEKL in the germline V gene. V gave up 3 bases and J gave up 1 base, with 9 bases separating them. This CDR3 contains 14 residues. This clonotype was seen more than once but under ten times. The antigen remains undetermined. Unique molecular identifiers had been added to the TCR beta cDNA libraries. TCRdb itself ran the PCR reads through MiXCR, one entry per CDR3 protein. This sample has some 690,000 distinct CDR3 sequences, with 25% to 30% found just once. The receptor comes from a girl aged 5-17 years with multiple sclerosis. This chain uses TRBV4-1 with TRBJ2-5; D gene uncertain. The sequencing sample was made of blood. Here the CDR3 DNA reads TGCGCCAGCAGCCAGCCGAGGCCCCAAGAGACCCAGTACTTC. Translating it yields CASSQPRPQETQYF.